This TCR beta chain came from a study of identical twins. TCRdb redid the calling of the 5' RACE reads with MiXCR, one entry per CDR3 protein. The sample contains 500,000 to 700,000 distinct CDR3 sequences, 7% to 7.5% of which appear only once. The CDR3 runs 13 residues. V gave up 2 bases and J gave up 7 bases, with 12 bases separating them. CDR1 and CDR2 from the germline V gene are MNHEY and SMNVEV (reference sequence). These data also featured in a second study, about yellow fever vaccine responses in identical twins.

The gene calls are TRBV27 and TRBJ2-7, with D possibly being TRBD1 (6 bases). The TCR originated in a woman under 30 in good health. Sequencing was carried out using PBMCs. The CDR3 sequence is CASSLGVGGEQYF. The CDR3, as DNA: TGTGCCAGCAGTTTAGGAGTAGGGGGTGAGCAGTACTTC.